These 19 T cell receptor beta chains were sequenced from one sample in a study of T cell changes during pregnancy in multiple sclerosis. Measured with immunoSEQ multiplex PCR; TCRdb has only the in-frame clones, and not every one. In the table there are tens of thousands of clones, almost 90% of which are singletons. The specimen comprised peripheral blood, sampled after pregnancy. These receptors came from a female donor in good health, enrolled as a control in a pregnancy study.

The chain combines TRBV7-9 with TRBJ2-1; 14 bases fit TRBD2. Germline assignment: CDR1 SEHNR and CDR2 FQNEAQ (reference sequence). V shed 5 bases, J shed 15 bases, and the junction held 15 bases outside the gene matches. The CDR3 sequence is 16 residues long. CDR3 amino acids: CASSAEGTSGGPKGFF. The CDR3 nucleotides are TGTGCCAGCAGCGCAGAGGGGACTAGCGGGGGCCCGAAGGGGTTCTTC.

This clone was observed once. This rearrangement joins TRBV30 to TRBJ2-1; 11 bases are a match to TRBD2. V trimming: 3 bases; J trimming: 2 bases; junction bases outside the gene matches: 3. Looked up from germline, CDR1 is GTSNPN and CDR2 is SVGIG (reference sequence). The length of the CDR3 is 15 residues. The CDR3 loop is CAWSETSGTYNEQFF. In nucleotides, the CDR3 is TGTGCCTGGAGCGAGACTAGCGGGACCTACAATGAGCAGTTCTTC. The variable domain in full, completed from reference TRBV30 and TRBJ2-1, reads SQTIHQWPATLVQPVGSPLSLECTVEGTSNPNLYWYRQAAGRGLQLLFYSVGIGQISSEVPQNLSASRPQDRQFILSSKKLLLSDSGFYLCAWSETSGTYNEQFFGPGTRLTVL.

CDR3 region: CATSKGTGTSVTDTQYF. CDR3 in DNA: TGTGCCACCAGCAAAGGAACCGGGACTAGCGTGACAGATACGCAGTATTTT. The chain employs TRBV15 and TRBJ2-3, with 10 bases that match TRBD2. Germline CDR1 and CDR2: LNHNV and YYDKDF (reference sequence). Trimming took 4 bases from V and 3 from J; bases not matched to a gene: 10. This CDR3 spans 17 amino acids.

The chain carries TRBV10-3 and TRBJ2-1, with TRBD2 matching 11 bases. Germline V gene data show CDR1 as ENHRY and CDR2 as SYGVKD. The V and J ends lost 10 bases and 6 bases, in that order; junction bases with no gene match: 8. This CDR3 is 14 amino acids long. This CDR3 is CATLGTSGVNEQFF. The CDR3 nucleotides are TGTGCCACCCTCGGGACTAGCGGTGTCAATGAGCAGTTCTTC.

The CDR3 sequence: CASSFPGYGYTF. The CDR3 nucleotides read TGTGCCAGCAGCTTTCCCGGCTATGGCTACACCTTC. The chain couples TRBV5-5 to TRBJ1-2; no reliable D call. The CDR3 runs 12 residues. V dropped 2 bases and J dropped 4 bases, with 6 bases sitting between them. Germline-derived CDR1 and CDR2 are SGHKS and YYEKEE (reference sequence).

The V and J genes are TRBV5-1 and TRBJ1-2, with a tentative D call TRBD1 (6 bases). This CDR3 has 12 residues. V dropped 3 bases and J dropped 6 bases, with 9 bases sitting between them. CDR1 and CDR2 from the germline V gene are SGHRS and YFSETQ. For the CDR3, the DNA is TGCGCCAGCAGCTATACAGGGAATGGCTACACCTTC. Translating gives CASSYTGNGYTF.

This chain uses TRBV19 with TRBJ1-6; D is uncertain. The germline V gene encodes CDR1 LNHDA and CDR2 SQIVND (reference sequence). The CDR3 length is 13 residues. V was trimmed by 10 bases and J by 9 bases, leaving 16 bases between them. The CDR3 DNA sequence: TGTGCCACCATGGATGCGGGTGCTTCACCCCTCCACTTT. Translation gives CATMDAGASPLHF.

The CDR3: CASSSGSSGNTIYF. The DNA for the CDR3 is TGTGCCAGCAGCTCCGGGTCCTCTGGAAACACCATATATTTT. V usage is TRBV7-9 and J usage is TRBJ1-3; D unclear. With 4 bases removed from V and 0 bases from J, the gap between germline ends came to 7 bases. The CDR3 extends over 14 amino acids. Germline loops: CDR1 SEHNR, CDR2 FQNEAQ (reference sequence).

The gene calls are TRBV19 and TRBJ2-4; weak D call: TRBD2 (5 bases). Germline V gene data show CDR1 as LNHDA and CDR2 as SQIVND (reference sequence). This CDR3 is built from 15 residues. Trimming took off 4 bases at V and 1 base at J, with 11 bases between the two ends. As DNA, the CDR3 is TGTGCCAGTAGTACTGCCTCGGGGGCCAAAAACATTCAGTACTTC. Residues: CASSTASGAKNIQYF.

This clone has just a few counts. The chain has TRBV6-1 and TRBJ2-2; 10 nucleotides line up with TRBD2. V lost 2 bases and J lost 3; bases outside the gene matches: 0. The V gene's germline CDR1 is MNHNS and CDR2 SASEGT. The CDR3 is 15 residues long. The CDR3 here is CASSELAGDTGELFF. Written as DNA, the CDR3 is TGTGCCAGCAGTGAACTAGCGGGAGACACCGGGGAGCTGTTTTTT.

The V call is TRBV5-5, the J call TRBJ1-1, with 7 bases fitting TRBD1. Germline V gives CDR1 SGHKS, CDR2 YYEKEE (reference sequence). The junction had 13 bases not matched to a gene; V was cut back by 4 bases and J by 1 base. CDR3 length: 17 residues. Here the CDR3 reads CASSPEGQGGANTEAFF. CDR3 sequence (DNA): TGTGCCAGCAGCCCCGAGGGGCAGGGGGGTGCGAACACTGAAGCTTTCTTT.

The V and J genes are TRBV25-1 and TRBJ2-7; TRBD1 matches 8 bases. Germline CDR1 reads MGHDK; CDR2 reads SYGVNS. J was trimmed by 4 bases and V by 0 bases; bases with no gene match: 2. The CDR3 loop spans 14 amino acids. The CDR3 loop reads CASSEYRTGYEQYF. The CDR3 DNA reads as TGTGCCAGCAGTGAATACCGGACAGGGTACGAGCAGTACTTC.

The chain is built from TRBV4-3 and TRBJ1-1; no reliable D call. Trimming took off 0 bases at V and 0 bases at J, with 8 bases between the two ends. The germline V gene encodes CDR1 LGHNA and CDR2 YSLEER. The CDR3 covers 15 residues. The CDR3 region has the DNA TGCGCCAGCAGCCAAGAACTCCTCCTGAACACTGAAGCTTTCTTT. It codes for CASSQELLLNTEAFF.

The chain combines TRBV29-1 with TRBJ2-7; a weak D match, TRBD1 (6 bases). Looked up from germline, CDR1 is SQVTM and CDR2 is ANQGSEA. The CDR3 runs 12 residues. Trimming took 5 bases from V and 6 from J, leaving 14 bases between them. The CDR3: CSVTRGQTEQYF. CDR3 nucleotide sequence: TGCAGCGTTACCCGAGGACAGACCGAGCAGTACTTC.

The chain is built from TRBV5-4 and TRBJ1-4, with a weak D call TRBD1 (6 bases). The germline V gene encodes CDR1 SGHNT and CDR2 YYREEE (reference sequence). This CDR3 spans 15 amino acids. The V end was cut by 2 bases, the J end by 7 bases, with 15 bases between. The CDR3 region is CASSFGGGAGEKLFF. In DNA form, the CDR3 reads TGTGCCAGCAGCTTTGGCGGGGGCGCGGGTGAAAAACTGTTTTTT.

This chain uses TRBV5-4 with TRBJ2-3; the D gene is possibly TRBD2 (6 bases). V was clipped by 4 bases and J by 3 bases, with 15 bases between them. Per the germline V gene, CDR1 is SGHNT and CDR2 is YYREEE (reference sequence). This CDR3 has 15 amino acids. The CDR3 DNA follows: TGTGCCAGCAGCCCCCAGGGACTCCCGACAGATACGCAGTATTTT. Its translation: CASSPQGLPTDTQYF. Combining the CDR3 with reference TRBV5-4 and TRBJ2-3 gives the whole variable domain ETGVTQSPTHLIKTRGQQVTLRCSSQSGHNTVSWYQQALGQGPQFIFQYYREEENGRGNFPPRFSGLQFPNYSSELNVNALELDDSALYLCASSPQGLPTDTQYFGPGTRLTVL.

This chain connects TRBV5-4 to TRBJ2-3; 13 nucleotides line up with TRBD2. The V gene end was trimmed by 3 bases and the J gene end by 7 bases; junction bases not matched to a gene: 8. The CDR3 sequence is 16 residues long. Germline assignment: CDR1 SGHNT and CDR2 YYREEE (reference sequence). As DNA, the CDR3 is TGTGCCAGCAGCTCCCGGACTAGCGGGAGTCCGTATACGCAGTATTTT. Translating it yields CASSSRTSGSPYTQYF.

This rearrangement joins TRBV27 to TRBJ2-7; D gene unclear. CDR1 MNHEY and CDR2 SMNVEV come from the germline V gene (reference sequence). The germline V and J ends were trimmed by 6 bases and 0 bases, with 9 bases remaining between them. CDR3 size: 13 residues. This CDR3 reads CASRLGYSYEQYF. CDR3 bases: TGTGCCAGCAGGCTAGGTTACTCCTACGAGCAGTACTTC.

The chain links TRBV15 to TRBJ2-5; 10 nucleotides match TRBD1. J lost 0 bases, V lost 4 bases, and 5 bases had no gene match. Germline values: CDR1 LNHNV, CDR2 YYDKDF (reference sequence). The CDR3 extends over 16 amino acids. This chain's CDR3 is CATSIWDRGNQETQYF. DNA for the CDR3: TGTGCCACCAGCATCTGGGACAGGGGAAACCAAGAGACCCAGTACTTC.